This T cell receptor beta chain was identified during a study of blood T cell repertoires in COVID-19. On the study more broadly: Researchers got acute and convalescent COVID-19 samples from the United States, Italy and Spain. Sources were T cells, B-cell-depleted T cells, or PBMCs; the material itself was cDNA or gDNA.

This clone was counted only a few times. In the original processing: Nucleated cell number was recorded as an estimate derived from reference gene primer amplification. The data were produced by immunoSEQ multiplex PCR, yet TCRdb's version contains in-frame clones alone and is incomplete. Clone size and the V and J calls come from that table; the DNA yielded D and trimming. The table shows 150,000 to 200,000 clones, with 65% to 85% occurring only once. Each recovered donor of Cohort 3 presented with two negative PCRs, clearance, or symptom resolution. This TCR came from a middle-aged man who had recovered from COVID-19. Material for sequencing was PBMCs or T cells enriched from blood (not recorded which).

The CDR3, as DNA: TGCGCCAGCAGCCAAGGGAGAACAGCGGGAGGTGAGCAGTACTTC. It translates to CASSQGRTAGGEQYF. This chain joins TRBV4-1 and TRBJ2-7; 9 bases are a match to TRBD2. This CDR3 has 15 amino acids. Germline V gene data show CDR1 as MGHRA and CDR2 as YSYEKL. Trimming took 1 base from V and 7 from J; bases not matched to a gene: 8.